Following are 23 T cell receptor beta chains from one sample sequenced in a study of shared clonotypes between healthy human individuals. This table comes from immunoSEQ multiplex PCR, and its TCRdb copy is limited to in-frame clones, with some not included. Here the sample spans 450,000 or so clones, about 74% being singletons. The sample was PBMCs. These receptors all come from a woman aged 40 to 50 in good health. Some clones in this sample may be carry-over from other donors' samples.

The genes are TRBV4-3 and TRBJ1-1, with a weak D call TRBD1 (5 bases). This CDR3 is built from 15 residues. Looked up from germline, CDR1 is LGHNA and CDR2 is YSLEER. Trimming took off 1 base at V and 1 base at J, with 10 bases between the two ends. The chain's CDR3 is CASSQVTRANTEAFF. CDR3 DNA sequence: TGCGCCAGCAGCCAAGTTACCAGGGCGAACACTGAAGCTTTCTTT.

The CDR3 bases are TGCGCCAGCAGCTTGGGGGGACAGGGTCGGGAAAAACTGTTTTTT. Translated, it gives CASSLGGQGREKLFF. The rearrangement links TRBV5-1 to TRBJ1-4; 9 nucleotides align to TRBD1. CDR3 size: 15 residues. Germline-derived CDR1 and CDR2 are SGHRS and YFSETQ. J gave up 8 bases and V 0 bases, and 5 bases lay outside the gene matches.

The rearrangement uses TRBV6-6 and TRBJ1-2; D might be TRBD1 (6 bases). Germline V lookup: CDR1 MNHNY, CDR2 SVGAGI (reference sequence). Trimming cost V 3 bases and J 5 bases, with 13 bases left between them. The CDR3 covers 14 residues. CDR3 loop: CASSYSQGRYGYTF. The CDR3 bases are TGTGCCAGCAGTTATAGCCAGGGGAGGTATGGCTACACCTTC.

This chain links TRBV7-9 with TRBJ2-5, with D perhaps given as TRBD1 or TRBD2 (6 bases each). The V end lost 0 bases, the J end lost 5 bases, and 10 bases lay between the germline ends. Germline assignment: CDR1 SEHNR and CDR2 FQNEAQ (reference sequence). The CDR3 loop spans 14 amino acids. The CDR3 loop is CASSLAEGVETQYF. In nucleotides, the CDR3 is TGTGCCAGCAGCTTAGCGGAGGGGGTGGAGACCCAGTACTTC.

V and J are TRBV6-6 and TRBJ2-7; 7 nucleotides match TRBD1. CDR1 and CDR2 (germline): MNHNY, SVGAGI (reference sequence). This CDR3 is 14 amino acids long. V was clipped by 2 bases and J by 3 bases; unmatched bases: 4. The CDR3 DNA follows: TGTGCCAGCAGTTACCCGGGACAGAACTACGAGCAGTACTTC. It specifies CASSYPGQNYEQYF.

This clone showed up just once. In DNA form, the CDR3 reads TGTGCCAGCAGCCCGGACACGTTCTTTGCGGGAAACACCATATATTTT. Translation: CASSPDTFFAGNTIYF. The chain joins TRBV7-9 to TRBJ1-3; D perhaps matches TRBD1 (5 bases). Germline V gene data show CDR1 as SEHNR and CDR2 as FQNEAQ (reference sequence). There are 16 residues in the CDR3. V lost 5 bases and J 4 bases, leaving 18 bases between the germline ends. The variable domain in full, completed from reference TRBV7-9 and TRBJ1-3, reads DTGVSQNPRHKITKRGQNVTFRCDPISEHNRLYWYRQTLGQGPEFLTYFQNEAQLEKSRLLSDRFSAERPKGSFSTLEIQRTEQGDSAMYLCASSPDTFFAGNTIYFGEGSWLTVV.

The genes are TRBV18 and TRBJ1-5; 8 nucleotides align to TRBD1. Trimming at V came to 6 bases and at J to 6 bases, leaving 4 bases not matched to a gene. The CDR3 totals 13 residues. Per germline, CDR1 KGHSH and CDR2 LQKENI. The CDR3 coding sequence is TGTGCCAGCTCGCAGGGGGCGGGTCAGCCCCAGCATTTT. This codes for CASSQGAGQPQHF. The whole variable domain, remainder taken from reference TRBV18 and TRBJ1-5, is NAGVMQNPRHLVRRRGQEARLRCSPMKGHSHVYWYRQLPEEGLKFMVYLQKENIIDESGMPKERFSAEFPKEGPSILRIQQVVRGDSAAYFCASSQGAGQPQHFGDGTRLSIL.

In this sample, this clone turned up many times. The chain couples TRBV7-9 to TRBJ2-7; either TRBD1 or TRBD2 may fit D (5 bases each). From germline, CDR1 is SEHNR and CDR2 FQNEAQ (reference sequence). This CDR3 contains 13 residues. With 1 base removed from V and 3 bases from J, the gap between germline ends came to 7 bases. The CDR3 loop reads CASSLGGIYEQYF. In nucleotides, the CDR3 is TGTGCCAGCAGCTTAGGGGGGATCTACGAGCAGTACTTC.

As regards this clone: This likely came from a read error, as a far larger clone is one base away. The gene calls are TRBV28 and TRBJ2-5; maybe TRBD1 (6 bases). There are 13 residues in the CDR3. Germline V gene data show CDR1 as MDHEN and CDR2 as SYDVKM. CDR3 protein: CAGSRQGSETQYF. The CDR3 DNA follows: TGTGCCGGCAGTCGGCAGGGGTCGGAGACCCAGTACTTC.

This clone was observed at least ten times. The rearrangement uses TRBV5-1 and TRBJ2-7; D is unclear. The CDR3 is 15 residues long. Germline loops: CDR1 SGHRS, CDR2 YFSETQ. Trimming pared 3 bases from V and 2 bases from J, leaving 15 bases between. In nucleotides, the CDR3 is TGCGCCAGCAGCTGGGAAGCTACAGTTACCTACGAGCAGTACTTC. This encodes CASSWEATVTYEQYF. Filled out from reference TRBV5-1 and TRBJ2-7, the complete variable domain reads KAGVTQTPRYLIKTRGQQVTLSCSPISGHRSVSWYQQTPGQGLQFLFEYFSETQRNKGNFPGRFSGRQFSNSRSEMNVSTLELGDSALYLCASSWEATVTYEQYFGPGTRLTVT.

The chain uses TRBV30 and TRBJ1-2; TRBD1 matches at 9 bases. CDR1 and CDR2 from the germline V gene are GTSNPN and SVGIG (reference sequence). Unmatched junction bases numbered 5, after V lost 2 bases and J lost 7 bases. This CDR3 has 13 residues. CDR3 DNA sequence: TGTGCCTGGAGTCGACAGGGGGGGTCTGGCTACACCTTC. Translation: CAWSRQGGSGYTF.

This chain joins TRBV7-3 and TRBJ2-1; 11 positions match TRBD2. After removal of 1 base from V and 8 bases from J, the junction contained 4 bases not matched to a gene. This CDR3 region has 15 residues. Looked up from germline, CDR1 is SGHTA and CDR2 is FQGTGA. The CDR3 protein is CASSLRLAGGYEQFF. CDR3 bases: TGTGCCAGCAGCTTAAGGCTAGCGGGAGGCTATGAGCAGTTCTTC.

The V call is TRBV5-4, the J call TRBJ2-1; D not resolved. The germline V gene has CDR1 SGHNT and CDR2 YYREEE (reference sequence). V dropped 1 base and J dropped 4 bases, with 9 bases sitting between them. This CDR3 contains 14 residues. Written as DNA, the CDR3 is TGTGCCAGCAGCTTGAAAGGTGGATACAATGAGCAGTTCTTC. As protein: CASSLKGGYNEQFF.

Concerning this clone: A much larger clone differs by one base, so this may be a read error. Other nucleotide sequences in the sample specify the same CDR3. V gene TRBV2 combines with J gene TRBJ1-5; possible D gene TRBD1, 6 bases. The germline V gene has CDR1 SNHLY and CDR2 FYNNEI. The CDR3 covers 12 residues. The CDR3 loop is CASSVGGGPQHF. The CDR3 DNA reads as TGTGCCAGCAGTGTGGGAGGGGGGCCCCAGCATTTC.

This sequence joins TRBV6-5 and TRBJ1-4; D unclear. Germline CDR1 is MNHEY and CDR2 is SVGAGI. Trimming left V 6 bases short and J 4 bases short, with 9 bases between. The CDR3 loop spans 13 amino acids. The CDR3 protein is CASRATLNEKLFF. CDR3 DNA sequence: TGTGCCAGCAGGGCTACACTTAATGAAAAACTGTTTTTT.

Comment on this clone: Possible read error: a much larger clone is one base away. Other nucleotide sequences from this sample produce the same CDR3. J is TRBJ2-7 and V is TRBV1; TRBD2, the table's D call, lacks a check against the DNA. TRBV1 is recorded as a pseudogene. This CDR3 is built from 17 residues. The CDR3 nucleotides are TGCACCAGCAGCCAGCGAACTAGCGGGAGAACAGCTAGGGAGCAGTACTTC. Translating gives CTSSQRTSGRTAREQYF.

The rearrangement links TRBV28 to TRBJ2-6, with D possibly being TRBD2 (6 bases). Germline V CDR1 and CDR2: MDHEN, SYDVKM. V was shortened by 6 bases and J by 0 bases, with 15 bases between the two germline ends. This CDR3 has 17 residues. DNA of the CDR3: TGTGCCAGCAGACTACGGGCGGGAAGCTCTGGGGCCAACGTCCTGACTTTC. Translated: CASRLRAGSSGANVLTF.

This sequence joins TRBV28 and TRBJ2-6; D not certain. This CDR3 region has 14 residues. V gave up 1 base and J gave up 2 bases, with 3 bases separating them. In germline, CDR1 is MDHEN, CDR2 SYDVKM. CDR3 residues: CASSLFPGANVLTF. CDR3 DNA: TGTGCCAGCAGTTTATTTCCTGGGGCCAACGTCCTGACTTTC.

V and J are TRBV7-2 and TRBJ1-3; D unresolved. CDR1 and CDR2 (germline): SGHTA, FQGNSA. CDR3 length: 15 amino acids. Trimming left V 0 bases short and J 2 bases short, with 8 bases between. The chain's CDR3 is CASSLALGAGNTIYF. CDR3 bases: TGTGCCAGCAGCTTAGCGCTCGGGGCTGGAAACACCATATATTTT.

The rearrangement joins TRBV15 to TRBJ2-7; TRBD2 agrees at 11 bases. CDR1 is LNHNV and CDR2 is YYDKDF in the germline V gene (reference sequence). The CDR3 totals 17 residues. The V and J ends lost 3 bases and 1 base, in that order; junction bases with no gene match: 8. This CDR3 is CATSRGLAERSSYEQYF. The CDR3 DNA reads TGTGCCACCAGCAGGGGACTAGCGGAGCGGAGTTCCTACGAGCAGTACTTC.

This chain links TRBV4-3 with TRBJ2-3, with 9 bases that match TRBD2. Germline V gives CDR1 LGHNA, CDR2 YSLEER. Trimming took 0 bases from V and 6 from J; bases not matched to a gene: 13. The length of the CDR3 is 18 residues. This CDR3 reads CASSQEGVIAGAGDTQYF. The CDR3 DNA follows: TGCGCCAGCAGCCAAGAAGGGGTAATAGCGGGAGCCGGTGATACGCAGTATTTT.

This chain's CDR3 is CASSTTDRGGGYTF. The CDR3 bases are TGTGCCAGCAGCACCACCGACCGCGGCGGTGGCTACACCTTC. This chain connects TRBV7-3 to TRBJ1-2; D gene ambiguous. From germline, CDR1 is SGHTA and CDR2 FQGTGA. V gave up 5 bases and J gave up 7 bases, with 17 bases separating them. The CDR3 is made up of 14 amino acids. Based on the CDR3 plus reference TRBV7-3 and TRBJ1-2, the full variable domain is GAGVSQTPSNKVTEKGKYVELRCDPISGHTALYWYRQSLGQGPEFLIYFQGTGAADDSGLPNDRFFAVRPEGSVSTLKIQRTERGDSAVYLCASSTTDRGGGYTFGSGTRLTVV.

The rearrangement links TRBV5-4 to TRBJ2-4; the D gene is possibly TRBD2 (6 bases). CDR3 length: 16 residues. V was shortened by 0 bases and J by 0 bases, with 10 bases between the two germline ends. The germline gives CDR1 SGHNT, CDR2 YYREEE (reference sequence). CDR3 coding DNA: TGTGCCAGCAGCTTGGGCGGGAATCTAGCCAAAAACATTCAGTACTTC. Translation gives CASSLGGNLAKNIQYF.